This is a list of T cell receptor beta chains from one sample in a study of OX40 agonist ivuxolimab in advanced cancers. Here immunoSEQ multiplex PCR was the method, and the copy in TCRdb shows in-frame clones only, minus some. The sample contains roughly 64,000 clones, around 85% of which appear only once. The source material was CD4+ or CD8+ T cells sorted from blood, sampled in a trial of the OX40 agonist ivuxolimab. The receptors were sampled from an adult with an advanced solid tumor such as melanoma, head and neck, liver or kidney cancer. CDR3s include the opening cysteine and the closing phenylalanine or tryptophan. A D gene is named only where the DNA matches it firmly. Not every row has a clone size; where given, it reads once, few, many or a size class.

v_call	j_call	clone_size	d_call	cdr3_aa	cdr3_nt
TRBV5-4	TRBJ2-5	-	TRBD1	CASSFGQGALETQYF	TGTGCCAGCAGCTTTGGACAGGGGGCATTAGAGACCCAGTACTTC
TRBV9	TRBJ2-7	-	-	CAGDPGRDSYEQYF	TGTGCCGGCGACCCGGGACGGGATTCCTACGAGCAGTACTTC
TRBV4-1	TRBJ2-5	few	-	CASSQVSSQETQYF	TGCGCCAGCAGCCAAGTCAGCAGCCAAGAGACCCAGTACTTC
TRBV5-4	TRBJ2-5	-	TRBD1	CASSPRQGRQETQYF	TGTGCCAGCAGCCCTCGACAGGGCCGCCAAGAGACCCAGTACTTC
TRBV5-1	TRBJ2-7	-	-	CASSLDFTFEQYF	TGCGCCAGCAGCTTGGATTTTACCTTCGAGCAGTACTTC
TRBV7-2	TRBJ2-2	-	TRBD2	CASSRTSGTGELFF	TGTGCCAGCAGCCGGACTAGCGGCACCGGGGAGCTGTTTTTT
TRBV18	TRBJ1-1	-	-	CASSPPKGVAFF	TGTGCCAGCTCACCACCTAAGGGAGTGGCTTTCTTT
TRBV10-3	TRBJ2-3	-	TRBD2	CAIRPGLAGRHADTQYF	TGTGCCATCAGGCCGGGACTAGCGGGACGTCATGCAGATACGCAGTATTTT
TRBV5-4	TRBJ2-3	-	TRBD2	CASSLGAGGDTQYF	TGTGCCAGCAGCTTAGGAGCGGGAGGAGATACGCAGTATTTT
TRBV4-1	TRBJ1-1	-	-	CASSPIPKGNTEAFF	TGCGCCAGCAGCCCTATCCCTAAGGGGAACACTGAAGCTTTCTTT
TRBV5-5	TRBJ2-3	-	TRBD2	CASSLAASGFTDTQYF	TGTGCCAGCAGCTTGGCGGCTAGCGGCTTCACAGATACGCAGTATTTT
TRBV25-1	TRBJ2-5	-	-	CASSGIGGETQYF	TGTGCCAGCAGTGGCATAGGGGGGGAGACCCAGTACTTC
TRBV2	TRBJ2-3	-	-	CASARQRRGTDTQYF	TGTGCCAGCGCCAGGCAGCGGAGGGGAACAGATACGCAGTATTTT
TRBV28	TRBJ2-7	-	-	CASTIPGAHEQYF	TGTGCCAGCACAATACCGGGGGCCCACGAGCAGTACTTC
TRBV7-9	TRBJ2-3	-	TRBD2	CASSLGRGGRVSDTQYF	TGTGCCAGCAGCTTAGGCCGGGGGGGGCGCGTGTCAGATACGCAGTATTTT
TRBV6-5	TRBJ2-7	-	-	CASTRPGGYEQYF	TGTGCCAGCACCAGACCCGGGGGCTACGAGCAGTACTTC
TRBV19	TRBJ2-1	-	TRBD2	CASSRGSGLAGLNEQFF	TGTGCCAGTAGTCGGGGGAGCGGACTAGCGGGACTCAATGAGCAGTTCTTC
TRBV14	TRBJ1-3	-	-	CASSPGFSSGNTIYF	TGTGCCAGCAGCCCAGGGTTCTCCTCTGGAAACACCATATATTTT
TRBV30	TRBJ2-7	once	-	CAWRESYTGLHEQYF	TGTGCCTGGAGGGAATCCTATACAGGTCTACACGAGCAGTACTTC
TRBV5-1	TRBJ1-1	-	-	CASSLVSYSTEAFF	TGCGCCAGCAGCTTGGTGTCCTACTCCACTGAAGCTTTCTTT
TRBV19	TRBJ1-1	few	-	CASSMLAEAFF	TGTGCCAGTAGTATGTTGGCTGAAGCTTTCTTT
TRBV5-6	TRBJ2-7	-	TRBD1	CASSLWDRASYEQYF	TGTGCCAGCAGCTTGTGGGACAGGGCCTCCTACGAGCAGTACTTC
TRBV19	TRBJ1-5	-	-	CASSPIQGYSNQPQHF	TGTGCCAGTAGCCCAATTCAGGGATATAGCAATCAGCCCCAGCATTTT
TRBV4-2	TRBJ2-7	-	TRBD1	CASSQTGGSYEQYF	TGTGCCAGCAGCCAAACAGGGGGTTCCTACGAGCAGTACTTC
TRBV28	TRBJ2-6	-	-	CASSLTSASGANVLTF	TGTGCCAGCAGTTTAACCTCAGCCTCTGGGGCCAACGTCCTGACTTTC
TRBV6-5	TRBJ2-3	-	-	CASSRTGLGTDTQYF	TGTGCCAGCAGCCGCACAGGGTTGGGCACAGATACGCAGTATTTT
TRBV6-6	TRBJ1-2	-	-	CASSSRGAGYGYTF	TGTGCCAGCAGTTCGCGGGGGGCAGGATATGGCTACACCTTC
TRBV28	TRBJ2-7	-	-	CASSAGGGEQYF	TGTGCCAGCAGTGCTGGAGGTGGCGAGCAGTACTTC
TRBV29-1	TRBJ2-5	-	TRBD2	CSIGTSGGIQETQYF	TGCAGCATCGGGACTAGCGGGGGGATTCAAGAGACCCAGTACTTC
TRBV10-3	TRBJ2-2	-	TRBD2	CAISDRTSGSGGELFF	TGTGCCATCAGTGACCGGACTAGCGGGAGTGGCGGGGAGCTGTTTTTT